The rows below give T cell receptor beta chains drawn from one sample of a study of blood T cell repertoires in COVID-19. TCRdb's copy holds only in-frame clones and misses some; the assay was immunoSEQ multiplex PCR. The sample lists about 200,000 clones, 70% to 90% occurring once. What was sequenced was peripheral blood. These receptor sequences come from an elderly man with acute or convalescent COVID-19. The CDR3 runs from the conserved cysteine through the conserved F or W. The D gene is left open where the match is weak. Clone size is given for some rows only: seen once, a few or many times, or a class if the clone is expanded.

j_call clone_size cdr3_length v_call d_call cdr3_aa cdr3_nt
TRBJ1-4 - 16 TRBV18 - CASSPPAGSVSEKLFF TGTGCCAGCTCACCACCGGCCGGGAGTGTATCTGAAAAACTGTTTTTT
TRBJ1-5 - 12 TRBV6-2/TRBV6-3 - CASSLPGLPQHF TGTGCCAGCAGTCTCCCCGGTTTGCCCCAGCATTTT
TRBJ1-5 - 15 TRBV7-9 - CASSPSGTEHRPQHF TGTGCCAGCAGCCCTAGCGGGACCGAGCATCGGCCCCAGCATTTT
TRBJ2-1 - 12 TRBV6-5 TRBD1 CASSLQGLKQFF TGTGCCAGCAGTTTACAGGGGTTAAAGCAGTTCTTC
TRBJ2-5 - 14 TRBV7-2 - CASSLARTPETQYF TGTGCCAGCAGCTTAGCTAGGACTCCAGAGACCCAGTACTTC
TRBJ2-1 - 14 TRBV29-1 - CSVVGVSSYNEQFF TGCAGCGTTGTGGGCGTTAGCTCCTACAATGAGCAGTTCTTC
TRBJ2-1 - 13 TRBV12-3/TRBV12-4 - CATWGERDNEQFF TGTGCCACCTGGGGGGAACGGGACAATGAGCAGTTCTTC
TRBJ2-1 - 17 TRBV18 TRBD1 CASSPQQTGGAYNEQFF TGTGCCAGCTCACCGCAACAAACAGGGGGCGCTTACAATGAGCAGTTCTTC
TRBJ1-6 - 17 TRBV27 TRBD1 CASSPGTGESYNSPLHF TGTGCCAGCAGTCCCGGGACAGGGGAATCCTATAATTCACCCCTCCACTTT
TRBJ1-6 few 17 TRBV21-1 - CASSKSSHRGCDSPLHF TGTGCCAGCAGCAAATCCAGCCACCGGGGGTGTGATTCACCCCTCCACTTT
TRBJ2-1 - 16 TRBV4-2 TRBD2 CASSQDFSGSYNEQFF TGTGCCAGCAGCCAAGATTTCAGCGGGAGTTACAATGAGCAGTTCTTC
TRBJ1-6 once 15 TRBV9 - CASSVSQALTSPLHF TGTGCCAGCAGCGTCAGTCAGGCCCTAACTTCACCCCTCCACTTT
TRBJ2-3 - 15 TRBV2 TRBD1 CASRTRTGLSDTQYF TGTGCCAGCAGAACCAGGACAGGTTTGTCTGATACGCAGTATTTT
TRBJ2-7 few 16 TRBV18 TRBD2 CASSPTSGTFLHEQYF TGTGCCAGCTCACCCACGAGCGGGACCTTTCTCCACGAGCAGTACTTC
TRBJ1-1 - 17 TRBV3-1/TRBV3-2 TRBD1 CASSQRGTGGINTEAFF TGTGCCAGCAGCCAAAGAGGGACAGGGGGCATAAACACTGAAGCTTTCTTT
TRBJ2-1 - 17 TRBV11-2 TRBD2 CASSSRRGTSGYNEQFF TGTGCCAGCAGCTCCCGTCGGGGGACTAGCGGATACAATGAGCAGTTCTTC
TRBJ1-2 - 14 TRBV7-8 TRBD1 CASSPRQGSFGYTF TGTGCCAGCAGCCCTCGACAGGGGAGTTTTGGCTACACCTTC
TRBJ2-7 - 14 TRBV7-2 - CASSPIWPSYEQYF TGTGCCAGCAGCCCGATTTGGCCCTCCTACGAGCAGTACTTC
TRBJ1-2 - 12 TRBV27 - CASSPSGSGYTF TGTGCCAGCAGTCCCTCAGGGTCTGGCTACACCTTC
TRBJ2-5 - 15 TRBV11-3 - CASSLGSGIKETQYF TGTGCCAGCAGCTTAGGTTCAGGGATAAAAGAGACCCAGTACTTC
TRBJ1-1 few 16 TRBV4-2 - CASSQYRGGPNTEAFF TGTGCCAGCAGCCAATATCGGGGGGGCCCGAACACTGAAGCTTTCTTT
TRBJ1-6 - 14 TRBV28 TRBD1 CASRTGEYNSPLHF TGTGCCAGCCGAACAGGGGAGTATAATTCACCCCTCCACTTT
TRBJ1-6 - 16 TRBV4-3 TRBD1 CASSQEWRQGGSPLHF TGCGCCAGCAGCCAAGAATGGAGACAGGGCGGCTCACCCCTCCACTTT
TRBJ1-6 - 15 TRBV6-5 TRBD1 CASSPRTGELSPLHF TGTGCCAGCAGTCCTCGGACAGGGGAGCTTTCACCCCTCCACTTT
TRBJ1-6 - 15 TRBV5-6 - CASSFNRNYNSPLHF TGTGCCAGCAGCTTTAACAGAAACTATAATTCACCCCTCCACTTT
TRBJ1-1 - 17 TRBV5-1 - CASSLSIGGQISTEAFF TGCGCCAGCAGCTTGTCCATCGGGGGGCAAATCAGCACTGAAGCTTTCTTT
TRBJ2-1 - 19 TRBV18 TRBD2 CASSPYASGASSSYNEQFF TGTGCCAGCTCACCATATGCTAGCGGGGCCTCAAGCTCCTACAATGAGCAGTTCTTC
TRBJ2-1 - 15 TRBV7-9 - CASSPAGSSYNEQFF TGTGCCAGCAGCCCTGCCGGGAGCTCCTACAATGAGCAGTTCTTC
TRBJ2-3 - 16 TRBV25-1 TRBD1 CASSEGVGGFTDTQYF TGTGCCAGCAGTGAAGGGGTAGGGGGCTTTACAGATACGCAGTATTTT
TRBJ2-2 - 16 TRBV6-1 TRBD1 CASSDRTGIDTGELFF TGTGCCAGCAGTGATCGGACAGGGATAGACACCGGGGAGCTGTTTTTT
TRBJ2-1 - 13 TRBV24-1 TRBD1 CATSDQQGIEQFF TGTGCCACCAGTGATCAACAGGGGATTGAGCAGTTCTTC
TRBJ2-3 - 15 TRBV7-2 - CASSLGAANTDTQYF TGTGCCAGCAGCTTGGGGGCCGCAAACACAGATACGCAGTATTTT
TRBJ1-1 once 15 TRBV7-9 - CASSLGQWMNTEAFF TGTGCCAGCAGCCTAGGACAGTGGATGAACACTGAAGCTTTCTTT
TRBJ1-1 - 15 TRBV5-1 TRBD1 CASSSKTGVNTEAFF TGCGCCAGCAGCTCGAAGACAGGGGTGAACACTGAAGCTTTCTTT
TRBJ2-2 once 15 TRBV27 TRBD2 CASSWGTRFIGELFF TGTGCCAGCAGTTGGGGGACTAGATTCATCGGGGAGCTGTTTTTT
TRBJ1-2 once 9 TRBV7-2 - CASGRGYTF TGTGCCAGTGGGAGAGGCTACACCTTC
TRBJ1-2 - 16 TRBV25-1 TRBD1 CASSEGGTGDNYGYTF TGTGCCAGCAGTGAAGGGGGGACAGGCGATAACTATGGCTACACCTTC
TRBJ2-7 - 15 TRBV19 TRBD2 CASSRSSGSPYEQYF TGTGCCAGTAGTCGGTCTAGCGGGAGCCCCTACGAGCAGTACTTC
TRBJ1-5 - 18 TRBV6-1 TRBD1 CASSDGRATGGARQPQHF TGTGCCAGCAGTGACGGTCGGGCGACAGGGGGCGCGAGGCAGCCCCAGCATTTT
TRBJ2-2 once 16 TRBV4-1 TRBD1 CASSPGQGANTGELFF TGCGCCAGCAGCCCGGGACAGGGGGCGAACACCGGGGAGCTGTTTTTT
TRBJ2-3 - 14 TRBV7-2 TRBD2 CAIRLAGGIDTQYF TGTGCCATAAGACTAGCGGGAGGGATAGATACGCAGTATTTT
TRBJ2-1 - 14 TRBV3-1/TRBV3-2 TRBD2 CASGIAGDGHEQFF TGTGCCAGCGGAATAGCGGGAGATGGTCATGAGCAGTTCTTC
TRBJ2-1 - 12 TRBV18 - CASSKSLNEQFF TGTGCCAGCTCAAAGAGCCTCAATGAGCAGTTCTTC
TRBJ1-5 once 15 TRBV27 - CASKTGGSVNQPQHF TGTGCCAGCAAAACCGGAGGATCCGTCAATCAGCCCCAGCATTTT
TRBJ2-2 - 15 TRBV5-1 TRBD1 CASSRTGPFTGELFF TGCGCCAGCAGCAGGACAGGGCCCTTCACCGGGGAGCTGTTTTTT
TRBJ1-3 - 16 TRBV7-8 - CASSLGRQVSGNTIYF TGTGCCAGCAGCTTAGGGCGACAGGTGTCTGGAAACACCATATATTTT
TRBJ2-3 few 17 TRBV4-3 - CASSQDLRAAGTDTQYF TGCGCCAGCAGCCAAGATCTTAGAGCGGCCGGGACAGATACGCAGTATTTT
TRBJ1-3 - 13 TRBV7-2 - CASSLVEGNTIYF TGTGCCAGCAGCTTAGTTGAGGGAAACACCATATATTTT